The TCR beta chain under discussion was sequenced for a study of post-analysis software for immune sequencing data. From germline, CDR1 is MNHEY and CDR2 SMNVEV (reference sequence). The CDR3 has 19 amino acids. V shed 6 bases and J 2 bases; nucleotides not matched to a gene: 22. Study-wide findings and caveats: Multiple sclerosis patients had significantly lower normalized Chao1 diversity than controls. Controls had lower frequencies than patients of about 5 TRBV segments, which included TRBV5-6, TRBV5-1 and TRBV20-1. The F measure placed samples prepared in the same batch into strongly shared clusters.

Unique molecular identifiers were carried by the TCR beta cDNA libraries. TCRdb reanalysed the PCR reads using MiXCR and keeps one entry per CDR3 protein. The table has about 200,000 distinct CDR3 sequences, roughly 30% seen once; the top ten hold about 3.7%. As to this clonotype: Its antigen remains unknown.

The gene calls are TRBV27 and TRBJ2-7; 7 bases fit TRBD2. This sequence was found in a girl aged 2-17 years with multiple sclerosis. The sample consisted of blood. The CDR3 nucleotides read TGTGCCAGCAGCTTTTTTTTTGTCAGCGGGACCGCAAAACCCTACGAGCAGTACTTC. Amino acid sequence: CASSFFFVSGTAKPYEQYF.